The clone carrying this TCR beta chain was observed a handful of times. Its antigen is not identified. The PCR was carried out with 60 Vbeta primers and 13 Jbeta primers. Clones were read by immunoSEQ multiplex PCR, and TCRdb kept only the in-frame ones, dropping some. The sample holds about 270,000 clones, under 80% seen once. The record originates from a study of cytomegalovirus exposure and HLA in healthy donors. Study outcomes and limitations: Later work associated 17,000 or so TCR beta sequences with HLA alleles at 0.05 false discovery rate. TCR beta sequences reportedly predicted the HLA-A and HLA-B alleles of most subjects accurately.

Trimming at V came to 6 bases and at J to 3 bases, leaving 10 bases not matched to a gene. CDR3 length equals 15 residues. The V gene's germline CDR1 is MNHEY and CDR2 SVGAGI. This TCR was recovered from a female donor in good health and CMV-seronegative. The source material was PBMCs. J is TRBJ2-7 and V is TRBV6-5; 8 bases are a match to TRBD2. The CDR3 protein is CASRPGLGDNYEQYF. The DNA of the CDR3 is TGTGCCAGCAGGCCGGGACTAGGCGACAACTACGAGCAGTACTTC.